This T cell receptor beta chain was retrieved from a study of T-cell reconstitution after alpha-beta-depleted transplantation in children. General observations from the study: T-cell numbers and diversity, one year after transplant, stemmed largely from T cells that were newly produced. Some patients owed their high day-60 TCRbeta diversity to surviving recipient T cells and thymic progenitors. About two months after transplant, alpha-beta T cells reportedly came from several hundred expanded graft clones.

The TCRbeta library was prepared with unique molecular identifiers. TCRdb reprocessed the PCR reads via MiXCR and lists one record per CDR3 protein. There are about 980,000 distinct CDR3 sequences in the sample; 25% to 30% occur only once, and roughly 28% lies in the top ten. Germline V gene data show CDR1 as SQVTM and CDR2 as ANQGSEA. CDR3 length: 12 amino acids. The V end was cut by 6 bases, the J end by 4 bases, with 12 bases between. This clonotype was picked up a small number of times. The antigen is unknown. The chain couples TRBV29-1 to TRBJ1-1, with D perhaps matching TRBD1 (6 bases). The origin of this receptor is a boy younger than two who had a stem cell transplant for SCID, so the T cells may come from the graft donor. Sequencing was performed on PBMCs, mostly from graft donor cells, taken 360 days after TCRalphabeta/CD19-depleted stem cell transplant. For the CDR3, the DNA is TGCAGCGTCGACACAGGGACCACTGAAGCTTTCTTT. Its protein is CSVDTGTTEAFF.